A single sample gave rise to the 23 T cell receptor beta chains below, sequenced in a study of beta chain features in type 1 diabetes. Antigen specificity for these receptors is unknown. The entirety of the isolated RNA underwent reverse transcription, so expressed TCRB transcripts were sequenced. Here immunoSEQ multiplex PCR was the method, and the copy in TCRdb shows in-frame clones only, minus some. The sample records some 280,000 clones, 14% being singletons. Findings of the study overall: The study found moderately but significantly shorter TCRB CDR3s in all four CD4+ subsets of Type 1 diabetes patients.

Sequenced sample: naive CD4+ T cells from blood. These receptors were taken from a man aged 30 to 45 with type 1 diabetes.

The V gene is TRBV7-9, the J gene TRBJ2-2; D unresolved. Between the trimmed V and J ends, which lost 2 bases and 1 base, there was a span of 8 bases. This CDR3 is built from 15 residues. Looked up from germline, CDR1 is SEHNR and CDR2 is FQNEAQ (reference sequence). The CDR3, as DNA: TGTGCCAGCAGCTTACTTAACAGGAACACCGGGGAGCTGTTTTTT. Its translation: CASSLLNRNTGELFF.

There are a few counts of this clone. The chain joins TRBV28 to TRBJ2-1; D is possibly TRBD2 (5 bases). CDR1 is MDHEN, CDR2 SYDVKM, per germline. The CDR3 has 14 amino acids. V lost 7 bases, J lost 7 bases, and 17 bases lay in between. The CDR3 region is CASTSRGATNEQFF. The CDR3 DNA reads TGTGCCAGCACATCACGGGGAGCTACGAATGAGCAGTTCTTC.

This clone was observed a few times. The chain is built from TRBV13 and TRBJ1-1; D might be TRBD1 (6 bases). Per germline, CDR1 PRHDT and CDR2 FYEKMQ (reference sequence). The CDR3 has 14 residues. V gave up 5 bases and J gave up 3 bases, with 13 bases separating them. CDR3 sequence reads: CASSVQGRDTEAFF. The CDR3 coding sequence is TGTGCCAGCAGCGTACAGGGACGGGACACTGAAGCTTTCTTT.

This clone was seen a few times. The J gene is TRBJ2-7, the V gene TRBV5-1, with 11 positions matching TRBD2. V trimming: 4 bases; J trimming: 6 bases; junction bases outside the gene matches: 12. In germline, CDR1 is SGHRS, CDR2 YFSETQ. This CDR3 contains 16 residues. This CDR3 reads CASSLTSGRSKGEQYF. In DNA form, the CDR3 reads TGCGCCAGCAGCCTAACTAGCGGGAGAAGCAAAGGCGAGCAGTACTTC. The whole variable domain, remainder taken from reference TRBV5-1 and TRBJ2-7, is KAGVTQTPRYLIKTRGQQVTLSCSPISGHRSVSWYQQTPGQGLQFLFEYFSETQRNKGNFPGRFSGRQFSNSRSEMNVSTLELGDSALYLCASSLTSGRSKGEQYFGPGTRLTVT.

The V call is TRBV7-2, the J call TRBJ2-1; D is perhaps TRBD2 (6 bases). The CDR3 runs to 13 residues. V lost 5 bases to trimming and J lost 3 bases, with 8 bases between them. Germline CDR1 is SGHTA and CDR2 is FQGNSA. This CDR3 reads CASSRGSYNEQFF. CDR3 nucleotide sequence: TGTGCCAGCAGCCGGGGGAGCTACAATGAGCAGTTCTTC.

The chain recombines TRBV11-2 with TRBJ1-2; possibly TRBD1 for D (5 bases). Trimming took 4 bases from V and 8 from J, leaving 17 bases between them. This CDR3 contains 14 residues. The germline V gene has CDR1 SGHAT and CDR2 FQNNGV. CDR3 residues: CASSSDPRAYGYTF. In nucleotides, the CDR3 is TGTGCCAGCAGCTCAGACCCCAGGGCTTACGGCTACACCTTC.

This clone turned up a few times. The chain combines TRBV11-2 with TRBJ2-1, with D perhaps TRBD2 (5 bases). Trimming removed 5 bases at V and 6 bases at J, with 20 bases between. In germline, CDR1 is SGHAT, CDR2 FQNNGV. The CDR3 is 16 amino acids. The CDR3: CASSQTTGNTINEQFF. CDR3 sequence (DNA): TGTGCCAGCAGCCAGACGACGGGAAATACCATCAATGAGCAGTTCTTC.

The chain joins TRBV2 to TRBJ2-7; D is possibly TRBD2 (6 bases). This CDR3 is 14 amino acids long. V gave up 6 bases and J gave up 2 bases, with 14 bases separating them. Germline V gives CDR1 SNHLY, CDR2 FYNNEI. The CDR3 reads CASRRLASPYEQYF. The CDR3 DNA is TGTGCCAGCAGAAGGCTAGCGTCCCCCTACGAGCAGTACTTC.

This clone appeared a few times. The rearrangement links TRBV5-6 to TRBJ2-1; 7 bases match TRBD1. Germline CDR1 and CDR2: SGHDT and YYEEEE. This CDR3 comprises 14 residues. The trim removed 2 bases at V and 4 bases at J, leaving 3 bases unmatched. CDR3 loop: CASSFGTVYNEQFF. In DNA, the CDR3 is TGTGCCAGCAGCTTTGGGACAGTATACAATGAGCAGTTCTTC.

J is TRBJ1-2 and V is TRBV5-4, with 7 bases that match TRBD1. Looked up from germline, CDR1 is SGHNT and CDR2 is YYREEE (reference sequence). V trimming: 3 bases; J trimming: 6 bases; junction bases outside the gene matches: 5. This CDR3 spans 13 amino acids. The CDR3 region is CASSSYRGDGYTF. In DNA form, the CDR3 reads TGTGCCAGCAGCTCGTACAGGGGAGATGGCTACACCTTC.

This clone was found a few times. V is TRBV7-9 and J is TRBJ2-5; 8 bases align to TRBD2. The V gene end was trimmed by 5 bases and the J gene end by 5 bases; junction bases not matched to a gene: 10. This CDR3 is built from 15 residues. The V gene's germline CDR1 is SEHNR and CDR2 FQNEAQ (reference sequence). CDR3 nucleotides: TGTGCCAGCAGCCCCTGGGGGAGCGGGAGTGAGACCCAGTACTTC. Amino acids: CASSPWGSGSETQYF.

This clone came up a few times. V is TRBV30 and J is TRBJ1-1; 10 positions agree with TRBD1. The CDR3 spans 14 residues. Germline CDR1 and CDR2: GTSNPN and SVGIG (reference sequence). Trimming took 4 bases from V and 1 from J; bases not matched to a gene: 3. The CDR3, as DNA: TGTGCCTGGACCAGGGACAGGGGGAACACTGAAGCTTTCTTT. Translation gives CAWTRDRGNTEAFF.

Comments on this clone: Germline is not matched at one junction end, which may reflect a read error. The chain links TRBV6-6 to TRBJ2-1; 9 bases align to TRBD2. The CDR3 is 14 residues long. Germline CDR1 MNHNY, CDR2 SVGAGI (reference sequence). This CDR3 is CASNIAGDYNGQFF. The CDR3 region has the DNA TGTGCCAGCAACATAGCGGGAGACTACAATGGGCAGTTCTTC.

This chain uses TRBV4-3 with TRBJ1-4, with TRBD1 as a possible D gene (5 bases). Germline V gene sequence: CDR1 LGHNA, CDR2 YSLEER. The length of the CDR3 is 16 residues. V lost 5 bases and J 7 bases, leaving 20 bases between the germline ends. The CDR3 bases are TGCGCCAGCAGCTCAAACCCCGGGGGGATGGGTGAAAAACTGTTTTTT. The encoded protein is CASSSNPGGMGEKLFF.

This clone was counted a few times. The DNA of the CDR3 is TGCGCCAGCAGCCCTCCGCATTTT. Residues: CASSPPHF. The chain joins TRBV23-1 to TRBJ1-5; D uncertain. TRBV23-1 is flagged as an ORF with uncertain function. The germline V and J ends were trimmed by 6 bases and 15 bases, with 6 bases remaining between them. The CDR3 is made up of 8 amino acids.

This clone was observed a few times. The chain has TRBV7-2 and TRBJ1-4; 8 bases are shared with TRBD1. The CDR3 sequence is 14 residues long. After removal of 5 bases from V and 6 bases from J, the junction contained 5 bases not matched to a gene. In germline, CDR1 is SGHTA, CDR2 FQGNSA. CDR3 in DNA: TGTGCCAGCAGCCTCGGACAGGGAGATGAAAAACTGTTTTTT. Protein: CASSLGQGDEKLFF. Full variable domain (outside the CDR3, taken from reference TRBV7-2 and TRBJ1-4): GAGVSQSPSNKVTEKGKDVELRCDPISGHTALYWYRQSLGQGLEFLIYFQGNSAPDKSGLPSDRFSAERTGGSVSTLTIQRTQQEDSAVYLCASSLGQGDEKLFFGSGTQLSVL.

J is TRBJ1-2 and V is TRBV30; 7 nucleotides match TRBD1. The junction had 15 bases not matched to a gene; V was cut back by 8 bases and J by 0 bases. Looked up from germline, CDR1 is GTSNPN and CDR2 is SVGIG (reference sequence). The CDR3 is 16 amino acids. The CDR3, as DNA: TGTGCCATCTTCAGGGACAGACCTGGGACTAACTATGGCTACACCTTC. As protein: CAIFRDRPGTNYGYTF.

Here the CDR3 DNA reads TGTGCCACCTCGGCCCAGGGTCGAGAGACCCAGTACTTC. As protein: CATSAQGRETQYF. The chain recombines TRBV6-1 with TRBJ2-5; a weak D match, TRBD1 (5 bases). This CDR3 has 13 residues. V was cut by 10 bases and J by 4 bases, with 16 bases left in between. Germline CDR1 is MNHNS and CDR2 is SASEGT.

A few counts support this clone. The V and J genes are TRBV5-1 and TRBJ2-1; TRBD2 agrees at 10 bases. The germline gives CDR1 SGHRS, CDR2 YFSETQ. This CDR3 spans 14 amino acids. V trimming: 0 bases; J trimming: 7 bases; junction bases outside the gene matches: 1. In DNA form, the CDR3 reads TGCGCCAGCAGCTTGGGACTAGCGGGTAATGAGCAGTTCTTC. Translating gives CASSLGLAGNEQFF.

This clone has just a few counts. The genes are TRBV7-9 and TRBJ2-7; D perhaps matches TRBD1 (6 bases). The CDR3 sequence is 13 residues long. V was clipped by 4 bases and J by 2 bases, with 9 bases between them. Germline CDR1 is SEHNR and CDR2 is FQNEAQ (reference sequence). The DNA for the CDR3 is TGTGCCAGCAGCTCCGGACAGCCCTACGAGCAGTACTTC. Translated, it gives CASSSGQPYEQYF.

This clone was seen more than once but under ten times. The V and J genes are TRBV5-1 and TRBJ2-3; 7 bases agree with TRBD2. The V and J ends lost 7 bases and 8 bases, in that order; junction bases with no gene match: 13. There are 14 residues in the CDR3. Per germline, CDR1 SGHRS and CDR2 YFSETQ. For the CDR3, the DNA is TGCGCCAGCCTTCTCGAGCGGGGCGTTGGTACGCAGTATTTT. Translated, it gives CASLLERGVGTQYF.

This chain connects TRBV28 to TRBJ2-5; the match to TRBD2 covers 13 bases. The CDR3 consists of 17 residues. With V trimmed by 7 bases and J by 4 bases, 12 bases remained unmatched. Germline CDR1 and CDR2: MDHEN and SYDVKM. Written as DNA, the CDR3 is TGTGCCAGCACACTAGCGGGAGGGACCAGTTCCCGAGAGACCCAGTACTTC. Translation gives CASTLAGGTSSRETQYF. The entire variable domain, with the rest obtained from reference TRBV28 and TRBJ2-5, is as follows: DVKVTQSSRYLVKRTGEKVFLECVQDMDHENMFWYRQDPGLGLRLIYFSYDVKMKEKGDIPEGYSVSREKKERFSLILESASTNQTSMYLCASTLAGGTSSRETQYFGPGTRLLVL.

The CDR3 nucleotides read TGTGCCAGCGCAAACCACCTGGGCAGGGGGCATAGGTATGGCTACACCTTC. It codes for CASANHLGRGHRYGYTF. This sequence joins TRBV28 and TRBJ1-2, with 8 bases lining up with TRBD1. The V segment lost 8 bases and the J segment 5 bases; nucleotides outside the gene matches: 19. Germline CDR1 is MDHEN and CDR2 is SYDVKM. This CDR3 is built from 17 residues.